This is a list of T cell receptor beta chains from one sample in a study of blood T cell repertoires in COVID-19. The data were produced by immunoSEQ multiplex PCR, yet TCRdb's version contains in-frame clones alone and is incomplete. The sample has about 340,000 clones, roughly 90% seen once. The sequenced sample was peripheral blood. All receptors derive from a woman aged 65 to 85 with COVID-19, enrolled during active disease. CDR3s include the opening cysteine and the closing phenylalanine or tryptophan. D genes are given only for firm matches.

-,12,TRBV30,CASVVSGNTIYF
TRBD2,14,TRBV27,CASSLWGGGETQYF
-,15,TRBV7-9,CASSDTGTQGETQYF
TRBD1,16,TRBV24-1,CATSNSGQGDTGELFF
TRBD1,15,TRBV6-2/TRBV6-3,CASSFPGQGVDGYTF
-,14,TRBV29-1,CSVEGREATGELFF
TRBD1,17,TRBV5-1,CASSSGLRQGVNTEAFF
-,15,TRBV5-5,CASSLGGSFNEKLFF
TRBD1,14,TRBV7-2,CASSLDRGLKGYTF
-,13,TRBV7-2,CASSPMPDTEAFF
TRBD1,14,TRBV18,CASSPDRGLSPLHF
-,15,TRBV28,CASSLEAVSPYEQYF
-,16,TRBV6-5,CASSSDGWGGETEAFF
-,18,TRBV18,CASSSILLPADGGGELFF
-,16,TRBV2,CARSGIGVTSYNEQFF
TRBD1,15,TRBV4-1,CASSPRAGTGSEAFF
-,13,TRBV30,CAWTWLADTEAFF
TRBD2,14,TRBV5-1,CASRPLAGGDEQFF
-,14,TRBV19,CASIASPGSLPQHF
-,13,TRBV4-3,CASSQEEEAPAFF
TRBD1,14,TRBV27,CASSLTGDGYGYTF
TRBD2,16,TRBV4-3,CASSQHNGGAGNEQFF
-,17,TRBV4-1,CASSPHLRPQQGGELFF
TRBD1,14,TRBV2,CASSVTGELQPQHF
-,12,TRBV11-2,CASSLTDYGYTF
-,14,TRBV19,CASSMGTLNQPQHF
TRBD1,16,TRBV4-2,CASSQDRGRANEKLFF
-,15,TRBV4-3,CASSQENNSNQPQHF
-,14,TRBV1,CTSIPGDRGNTIYF
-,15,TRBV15,CATSRGGQSNEKLFF
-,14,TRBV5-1,CASSFQYPGETQYF
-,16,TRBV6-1,CASSAIQGLLNEKLFF
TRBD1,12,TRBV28,CASGTGESPLHF
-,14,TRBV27,CASSSRGGNQPQHF
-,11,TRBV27,CAAGWGYGYTF
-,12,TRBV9,CASSVEGGEQYF
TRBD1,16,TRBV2,CASRWTGGWSTDTQYF
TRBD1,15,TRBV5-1,CASSTGQGASYEQYF
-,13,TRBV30,CAWSVEGNTEAFF
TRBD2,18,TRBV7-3,CASSPNVAGGPGNNEQFF
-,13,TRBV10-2,CASSPGGSYEQYF
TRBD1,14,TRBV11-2,CASSSGQAEETQYF